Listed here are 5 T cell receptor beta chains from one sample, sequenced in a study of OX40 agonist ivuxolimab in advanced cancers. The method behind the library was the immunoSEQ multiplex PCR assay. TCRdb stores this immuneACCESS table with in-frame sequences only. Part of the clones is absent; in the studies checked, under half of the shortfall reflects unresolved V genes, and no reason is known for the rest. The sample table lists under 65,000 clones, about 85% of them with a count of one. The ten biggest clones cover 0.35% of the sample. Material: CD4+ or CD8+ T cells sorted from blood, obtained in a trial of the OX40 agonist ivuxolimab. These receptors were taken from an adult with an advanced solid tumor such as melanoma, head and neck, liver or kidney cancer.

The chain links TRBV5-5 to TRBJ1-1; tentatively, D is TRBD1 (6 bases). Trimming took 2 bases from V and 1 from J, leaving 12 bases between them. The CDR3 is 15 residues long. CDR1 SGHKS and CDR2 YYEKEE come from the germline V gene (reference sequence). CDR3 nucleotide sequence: TGTGCCAGCAGCTTCAGGACAGCGTCGAACACTGAAGCTTTCTTT. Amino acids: CASSFRTASNTEAFF. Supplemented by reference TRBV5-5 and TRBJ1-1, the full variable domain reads DAGVTQSPTHLIKTRGQQVTLRCSPISGHKSVSWYQQVLGQGPQFIFQYYEKEERGRGNFPDRFSARQFPNYSSELNVNALLLGDSALYLCASSFRTASNTEAFFGQGTRLTVV.

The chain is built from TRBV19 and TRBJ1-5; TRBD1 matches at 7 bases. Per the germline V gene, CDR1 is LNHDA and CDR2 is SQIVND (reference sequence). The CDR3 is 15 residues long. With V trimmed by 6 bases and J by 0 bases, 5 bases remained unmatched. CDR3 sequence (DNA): TGTGCCAGTAGACCCGGGACAGTTAGCAATCAGCCCCAGCATTTT. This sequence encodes CASRPGTVSNQPQHF.

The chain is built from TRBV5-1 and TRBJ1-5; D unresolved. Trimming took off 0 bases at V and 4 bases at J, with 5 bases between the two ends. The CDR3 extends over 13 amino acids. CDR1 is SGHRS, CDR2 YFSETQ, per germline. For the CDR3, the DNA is TGCGCCAGCAGCTTGGGCCAAAATCAGCCCCAGCATTTT. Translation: CASSLGQNQPQHF.

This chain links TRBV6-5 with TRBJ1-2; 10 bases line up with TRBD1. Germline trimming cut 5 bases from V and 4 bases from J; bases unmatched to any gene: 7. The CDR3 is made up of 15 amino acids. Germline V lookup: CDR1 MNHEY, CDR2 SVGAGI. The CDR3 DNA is TGTGCCAGCAGTCCCGGGACAGGGGAACGCTATGGCTACACCTTC. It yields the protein CASSPGTGERYGYTF.

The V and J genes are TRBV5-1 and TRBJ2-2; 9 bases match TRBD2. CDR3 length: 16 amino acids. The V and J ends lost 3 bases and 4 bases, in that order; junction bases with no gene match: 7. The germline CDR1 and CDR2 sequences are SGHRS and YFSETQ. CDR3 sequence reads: CASSSGGGGATGELFF. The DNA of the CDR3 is TGCGCCAGCAGCTCTGGCGGCGGGGGGGCCACCGGGGAGCTGTTTTTT.